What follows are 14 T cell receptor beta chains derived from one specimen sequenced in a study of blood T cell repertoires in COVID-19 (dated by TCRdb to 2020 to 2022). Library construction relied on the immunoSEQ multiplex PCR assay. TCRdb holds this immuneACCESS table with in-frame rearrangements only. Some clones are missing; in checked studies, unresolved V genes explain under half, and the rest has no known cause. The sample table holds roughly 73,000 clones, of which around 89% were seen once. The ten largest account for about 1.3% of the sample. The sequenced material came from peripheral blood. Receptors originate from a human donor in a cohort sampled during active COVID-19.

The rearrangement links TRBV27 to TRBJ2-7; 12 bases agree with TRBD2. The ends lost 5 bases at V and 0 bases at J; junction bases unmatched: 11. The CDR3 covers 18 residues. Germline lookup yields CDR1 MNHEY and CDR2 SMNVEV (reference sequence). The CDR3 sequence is CASSPSSGRARGSYEQYF. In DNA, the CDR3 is TGTGCCAGCAGTCCATCTAGCGGGAGGGCCCGGGGCTCCTACGAGCAGTACTTC.

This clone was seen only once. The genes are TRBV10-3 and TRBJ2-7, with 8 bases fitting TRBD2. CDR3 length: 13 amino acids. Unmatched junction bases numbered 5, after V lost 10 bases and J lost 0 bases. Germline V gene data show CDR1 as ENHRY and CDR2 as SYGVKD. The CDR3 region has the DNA TGTGCCACCGACGGGGGGGGCTCCTACGAGCAGTACTTC. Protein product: CATDGGGSYEQYF.

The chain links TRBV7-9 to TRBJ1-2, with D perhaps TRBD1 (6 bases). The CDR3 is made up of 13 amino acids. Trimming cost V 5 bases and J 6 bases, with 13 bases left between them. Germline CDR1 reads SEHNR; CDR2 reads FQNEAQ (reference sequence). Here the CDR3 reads CASSLGGGNGYTF. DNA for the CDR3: TGTGCCAGCAGCCTAGGAGGGGGAAATGGCTACACCTTC.

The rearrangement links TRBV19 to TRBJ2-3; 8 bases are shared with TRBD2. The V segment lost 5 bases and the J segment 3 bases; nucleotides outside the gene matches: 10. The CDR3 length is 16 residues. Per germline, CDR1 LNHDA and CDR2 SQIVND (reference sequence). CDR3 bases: TGTGCCAGTAGTCCGCTACGGCCGGGGGGGACAGATACGCAGTATTTT. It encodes CASSPLRPGGTDTQYF.

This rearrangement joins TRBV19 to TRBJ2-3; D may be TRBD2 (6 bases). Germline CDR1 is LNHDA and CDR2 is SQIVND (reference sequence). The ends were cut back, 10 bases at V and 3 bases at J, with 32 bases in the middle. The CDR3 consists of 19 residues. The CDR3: CATQDGGRGADYSTDTQYF. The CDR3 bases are TGTGCCACCCAGGACGGGGGACGAGGAGCTGACTACAGTACAGATACGCAGTATTTT.

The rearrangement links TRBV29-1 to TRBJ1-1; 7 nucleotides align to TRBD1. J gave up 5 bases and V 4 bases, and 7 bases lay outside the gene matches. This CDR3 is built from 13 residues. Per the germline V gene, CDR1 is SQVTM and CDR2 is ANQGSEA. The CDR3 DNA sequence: TGCAGCGTTGTACAGGGGATTGTAACTGAAGCTTTCTTT. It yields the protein CSVVQGIVTEAFF.

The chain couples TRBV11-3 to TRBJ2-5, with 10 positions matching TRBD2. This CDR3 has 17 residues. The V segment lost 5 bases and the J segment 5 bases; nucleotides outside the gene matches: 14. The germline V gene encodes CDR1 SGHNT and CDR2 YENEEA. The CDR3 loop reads CASSPPAGLAGVETQYF. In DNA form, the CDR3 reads TGTGCCAGCAGCCCACCGGCCGGGCTAGCGGGAGTGGAGACCCAGTACTTC.

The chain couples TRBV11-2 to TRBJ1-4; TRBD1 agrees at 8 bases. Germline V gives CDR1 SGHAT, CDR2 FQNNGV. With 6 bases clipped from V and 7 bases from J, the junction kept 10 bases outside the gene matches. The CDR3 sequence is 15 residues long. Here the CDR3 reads CASSGVTGVGEKLFF. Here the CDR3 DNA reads TGTGCCAGCAGTGGCGTGACAGGGGTTGGTGAAAAACTGTTTTTT.

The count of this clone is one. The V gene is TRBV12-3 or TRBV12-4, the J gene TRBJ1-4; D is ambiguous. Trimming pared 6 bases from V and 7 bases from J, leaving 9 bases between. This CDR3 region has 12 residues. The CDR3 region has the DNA TGTGCCAGCAGCTTCGCCAGTGAAAAACTGTTTTTT. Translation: CASSFASEKLFF.

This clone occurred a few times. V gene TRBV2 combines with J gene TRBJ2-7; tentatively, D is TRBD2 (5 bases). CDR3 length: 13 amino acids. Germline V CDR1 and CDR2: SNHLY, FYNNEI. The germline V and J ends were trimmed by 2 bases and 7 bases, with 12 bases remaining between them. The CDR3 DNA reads TGTGCCAGCAGTGAAAGGGAGACTGGAGAGCAGTACTTC. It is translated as CASSERETGEQYF.

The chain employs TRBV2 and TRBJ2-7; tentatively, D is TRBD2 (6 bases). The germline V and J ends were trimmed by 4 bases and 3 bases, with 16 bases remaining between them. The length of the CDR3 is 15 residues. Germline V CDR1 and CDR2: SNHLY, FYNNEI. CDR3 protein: CASSAGGSGLYEQYV. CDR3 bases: TGTGCCAGCAGTGCCGGGGGTAGCGGACTCTACGAGCAGTACGTC.

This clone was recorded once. In nucleotides, the CDR3 is TGTGCCAGCACCTCGGGTCCCAGCTCCTACGAGCAGTACTTC. Residues: CASTSGPSSYEQYF. The chain recombines TRBV2 with TRBJ2-7; D uncertain. The ends were cut back, 7 bases at V and 0 bases at J, with 13 bases in the middle. The V gene's germline CDR1 is SNHLY and CDR2 FYNNEI. There are 14 residues in the CDR3.

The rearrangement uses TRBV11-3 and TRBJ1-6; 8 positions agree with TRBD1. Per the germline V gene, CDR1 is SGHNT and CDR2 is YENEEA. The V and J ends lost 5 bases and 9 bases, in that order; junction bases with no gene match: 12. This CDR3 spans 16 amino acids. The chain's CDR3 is CASSPGDRQGRSPLHF. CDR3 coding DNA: TGTGCCAGCAGCCCAGGGGACCGACAGGGGCGTTCACCCCTCCACTTT.

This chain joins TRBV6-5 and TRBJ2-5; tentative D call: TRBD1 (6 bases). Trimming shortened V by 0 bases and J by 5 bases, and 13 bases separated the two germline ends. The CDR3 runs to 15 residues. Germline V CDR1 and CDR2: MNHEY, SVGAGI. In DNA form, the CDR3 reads TGTGCCAGCAGTTACTCGGGCAGGGGATGGGAGACCCAGTACTTC. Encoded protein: CASSYSGRGWETQYF.